The 30 T cell receptor beta chains below were found in one sample sequenced in a study of T cells after yellow fever vaccination (dated by TCRdb to the late 2010s). The treatment or condition label, read with the paper, signifies: live attenuated yellow fever vaccine strain. Receptor libraries were prepared by 5' RACE. The sample was run on an Illumina HiSeq 2500. Through fastp at Q25 and MiXCR, TCRdb rebuilt clones from the public reads, retaining in-frame beta chains. Every CDR3 protein is listed once, alongside the most common genes and DNA of its rows. The sample table lists roughly 94,000 distinct CDR3 sequences, about 8.8% of them with a count of one. The biggest ten clones account for 16% of the sample. The sequencing here drew on CD8+ T cells not binding an NS4B(214-222) dextramer, sorted from PBMCs, taken around 16 days after the first yellow fever vaccination. The label giving this sample's cell subset or site can be read as: NS4B epitope dextramer-negative CD8 T cells. These receptors originate from a young man who received the YFV17D yellow fever vaccine.

This clonotype appeared many times. The chain recombines TRBV4-2 with TRBJ2-3; 7 bases map to TRBD2. Germline CDR1 LGHNA, CDR2 YNFKEQ. This CDR3 comprises 15 residues. Trimming at V came to 0 bases and at J to 1 base, leaving 1 base not matched to a gene. The CDR3 nucleotides read TGTGCCAGCAGCCAAGATCGGGGGGGCACAGATACGCAGTATTTT. This translates into CASSQDRGGTDTQYF.

Many counts were recorded for this clonotype. The chain is built from TRBV5-1 and TRBJ2-5; the match to TRBD1 covers 12 bases. The germline CDR1 and CDR2 sequences are SGHRS and YFSETQ. V shed 3 bases and J 4 bases; nucleotides not matched to a gene: 4. The CDR3 loop spans 15 amino acids. CDR3 coding DNA: TGCGCCAGCAGCTCCCGGGACAGGGGGCCAGAGACCCAGTACTTC. The encoded protein is CASSSRDRGPETQYF.

This clonotype has a handful of counts. The J gene is TRBJ2-7, the V gene TRBV6-5, with TRBD2 identical over 9 bases. This CDR3 comprises 14 residues. V lost 4 bases and J lost 9; bases outside the gene matches: 10. Germline lookup yields CDR1 MNHEY and CDR2 SVGAGI. This CDR3 reads CASSLTSGLPPQYF. The DNA for the CDR3 is TGTGCCAGCAGTTTGACTAGCGGACTTCCCCCGCAGTACTTC.

The chain has TRBV11-1 and TRBJ2-1, with 11 bases matching TRBD2. The CDR3 has 18 amino acids. With 5 bases clipped from V and 2 bases from J, the junction kept 11 bases outside the gene matches. CDR1 and CDR2 from the germline V gene are SGHAT and FQDESV (reference sequence). CDR3 sequence reads: CASSPRSLAGGAYNEQFF. The CDR3 DNA sequence: TGTGCCAGCAGCCCAAGGAGCCTAGCGGGGGGCGCCTACAATGAGCAGTTCTTC.

This clonotype was seen more than once but under ten times. The chain links TRBV2 to TRBJ1-1, with D perhaps TRBD1 (6 bases). Germline CDR1 and CDR2: SNHLY and FYNNEI. The CDR3 is made up of 14 amino acids. The V end lost 8 bases, the J end lost 2 bases, and 15 bases lay between the germline ends. In DNA, the CDR3 is TGTGCCAGCGACAAAGGACAGAAAAACACTGAAGCTTTCTTT. Its translation is CASDKGQKNTEAFF.

This chain uses TRBV27 with TRBJ2-4; 12 nucleotides line up with TRBD2. The germline gives CDR1 MNHEY, CDR2 SMNVEV (reference sequence). V lost 5 bases and J lost 5; bases outside the gene matches: 1. The CDR3 is 14 amino acids. This chain's CDR3 is CASSRLAGENIQYF. CDR3 nucleotide sequence: TGTGCCAGCAGTAGACTAGCGGGGGAAAACATTCAGTACTTC.

The rearrangement joins TRBV7-2 to TRBJ2-3, with 10 bases fitting TRBD2. Germline V CDR1 and CDR2: SGHTA, FQGNSA. J gave up 4 bases and V 5 bases, and 9 bases lay outside the gene matches. CDR3 size: 16 residues. CDR3 DNA: TGTGCCAGCAGCCGAGGAGCGGGGGGGCCGGCAGATACGCAGTATTTT. It codes for CASSRGAGGPADTQYF.

The chain is built from TRBV7-9 and TRBJ1-6; D not certain. CDR3 length equals 15 residues. Trimming stripped 1 base from V and 6 bases from J, with 10 bases between. The germline gives CDR1 SEHNR, CDR2 FQNEAQ (reference sequence). The CDR3 reads CASSLVGSSNSPLHF. The CDR3 region has the DNA TGTGCCAGCAGCTTAGTTGGCAGTTCTAATTCACCCCTCCACTTT.

This clonotype appeared a few times. The chain recombines TRBV20-1 with TRBJ2-7, with 10 positions matching TRBD2. Trimming removed 3 bases from V and 4 bases from J; junction bases left unmatched: 3. CDR3 length: 13 residues. CDR1 is DFQATT and CDR2 is SNEGSKA in the germline V gene (reference sequence). The CDR3 nucleotides are TGCAGTGCTAGTGAAGCGGGGGGGTACGAGCAGTACTTC. As protein: CSASEAGGYEQYF.

The CDR3 nucleotides are TGCGCCAGCAGCTTGGAGGGTCAGGGTCGCACAGATACGCAGTATTTT. Its translation: CASSLEGQGRTDTQYF. V is TRBV5-1 and J is TRBJ2-3; maybe TRBD1 (5 bases). The V end lost 0 bases, the J end lost 1 base, and 12 bases lay between the germline ends. This CDR3 contains 16 residues. In germline, CDR1 is SGHRS, CDR2 YFSETQ.

This clonotype was picked up a small number of times. V usage is TRBV7-2 and J usage is TRBJ2-4; 11 bases fit TRBD2. J lost 3 bases, V lost 2 bases, and 6 bases had no gene match. Germline CDR1 is SGHTA and CDR2 is FQGNSA. There are 17 residues in the CDR3. The CDR3 reads CASSLLASGGIKNIQYF. The CDR3 bases are TGTGCCAGCAGCTTACTCGCTAGCGGGGGGATCAAAAACATTCAGTACTTC. Combining the CDR3 with reference TRBV7-2 and TRBJ2-4 gives the whole variable domain GAGVSQSPSNKVTEKGKDVELRCDPISGHTALYWYRQSLGQGLEFLIYFQGNSAPDKSGLPSDRFSAERTGGSVSTLTIQRTQQEDSAVYLCASSLLASGGIKNIQYFGAGTRLSVL.

This rearrangement joins TRBV15 to TRBJ1-5, with TRBD1 matching over 8 bases. The V gene's germline CDR1 is LNHNV and CDR2 YYDKDF (reference sequence). Unmatched junction bases numbered 2, after V lost 3 bases and J lost 7 bases. CDR3 size: 13 residues. The CDR3 DNA follows: TGTGCCACCAGCAGGGACAGGGAGCAGCCCCAGCATTTT. Translation gives CATSRDREQPQHF.

There are a few counts of this clonotype. The chain employs TRBV7-8 and TRBJ2-7; possibly TRBD1 for D (6 bases). CDR3 size: 15 residues. The germline V gene has CDR1 SGHVS and CDR2 FQNEAQ. The germline V and J ends were trimmed by 5 bases and 0 bases, with 14 bases remaining between them. The CDR3 reads CASSAGTLSSYEQYV. DNA of the CDR3: TGTGCCAGCAGCGCCGGGACACTCAGCTCCTACGAGCAGTACGTC.

V gene TRBV20-1 combines with J gene TRBJ1-3, with 7 bases identical to TRBD1. This CDR3 is built from 14 residues. Germline V gene lookup returns CDR1 DFQATT and CDR2 SNEGSKA (reference sequence). V trimming: 6 bases; J trimming: 0 bases; junction bases outside the gene matches: 5. The CDR3 reads CSARTGSSGNTIYF. The CDR3 DNA follows: TGCAGTGCCAGGACAGGAAGCTCTGGAAACACCATATATTTT.

The J gene is TRBJ1-2, the V gene TRBV20-1, with TRBD1 identical over 9 bases. This CDR3 region has 12 residues. Losses at the gene ends were 3 bases for V and 6 bases for J; bases not matched to a gene: 2. Germline V CDR1 and CDR2: DFQATT, SNEGSKA (reference sequence). The CDR3 here is CSASWTGDGYTF. The CDR3 DNA sequence: TGCAGTGCTAGCTGGACAGGGGATGGCTACACCTTC.

This clonotype has just a few counts. This chain connects TRBV4-3 to TRBJ1-4; TRBD1 agrees at 7 bases. There are 17 residues in the CDR3. The germline V gene has CDR1 LGHNA and CDR2 YSLEER. Trimming took 0 bases from V and 6 from J; bases not matched to a gene: 10. The CDR3 DNA sequence: TGCGCCAGCAGCCAAGATCTTCTGGCAGGGGGGGATGAAAAACTGTTTTTT. This gives the protein CASSQDLLAGGDEKLFF.

This chain connects TRBV5-4 to TRBJ2-1, with D perhaps TRBD1 (6 bases). This CDR3 region has 15 residues. V lost 2 bases and J 3 bases, leaving 12 bases between the germline ends. Germline V gene lookup returns CDR1 SGHNT and CDR2 YYREEE (reference sequence). The CDR3 sequence is CASSLPGVYYNEQFF. CDR3 nucleotides: TGTGCCAGCAGCTTACCAGGGGTGTACTACAATGAGCAGTTCTTC.

The V and J genes are TRBV6-5 and TRBJ2-2; D unclear. Trimming removed 2 bases from V and 0 bases from J, with 4 bases in between. The CDR3 is 14 amino acids. CDR1 and CDR2 from the germline V gene are MNHEY and SVGAGI. The CDR3 DNA reads TGTGCCAGCAGTTACGATGCGAACACCGGGGAGCTGTTTTTT. Translation: CASSYDANTGELFF.

This clonotype was detected a few times. The CDR3 nucleotides are TGTGCCAGCAGCTTTGGACTAGAACCTTCGGCAGATACGCAGTATTTT. Translating gives CASSFGLEPSADTQYF. The chain carries TRBV7-6 and TRBJ2-3, with TRBD2 identical over 7 bases. V dropped 3 bases and J dropped 4; count of bases not matched to a gene: 10. There are 16 residues in the CDR3. In germline, CDR1 is SGHVS, CDR2 FNYEAQ.

The chain is built from TRBV5-1 and TRBJ1-3; no definite D call. This CDR3 region has 15 residues. Deletions cut 0 bases from V and 0 bases from J, with 7 bases between. Germline lookup yields CDR1 SGHRS and CDR2 YFSETQ. CDR3 sequence: CASSLARISGNTIYF. In DNA form, the CDR3 reads TGCGCCAGCAGCTTGGCCAGGATCTCTGGAAACACCATATATTTT.

V usage is TRBV12-3 or TRBV12-4 and J usage is TRBJ1-5, with 7 bases lining up with TRBD1. The CDR3 runs 14 residues. The V segment lost 5 bases and the J segment 1 base; nucleotides outside the gene matches: 2. CDR3 in amino acids: CASSQGESNQPQHF. In DNA, the CDR3 is TGTGCCAGCAGTCAGGGGGAGAGCAATCAGCCCCAGCATTTT.

This clonotype has just a few counts. The rearrangement joins TRBV10-3 to TRBJ2-7; tentatively, D is TRBD1 (6 bases). Germline loops: CDR1 ENHRY, CDR2 SYGVKD. This CDR3 region has 14 residues. V was clipped by 4 bases and J by 2 bases, with 12 bases between them. CDR3 region: CAISGGTRPYEQYV. The CDR3 DNA follows: TGTGCCATCAGTGGTGGGACAAGGCCCTACGAGCAGTACGTC.

The chain carries TRBV13 and TRBJ2-2; TRBD2 matches 14 bases. Germline loops: CDR1 PRHDT, CDR2 FYEKMQ (reference sequence). V shed 3 bases and J 2 bases; nucleotides not matched to a gene: 5. The CDR3 is 18 amino acids. DNA of the CDR3: TGTGCCAGCAGCTTGGGACTAGCGGGGGTATTCAACACCGGGGAGCTGTTTTTT. Translated, it gives CASSLGLAGVFNTGELFF.

This chain joins TRBV6-1 and TRBJ2-2, with 13 bases that match TRBD2. The CDR3 has 17 amino acids. From germline, CDR1 is MNHNS and CDR2 SASEGT. With 5 bases clipped from V and 7 bases from J, the junction kept 10 bases outside the gene matches. Here the CDR3 DNA reads TGTGCCAGCAGTAGCCTGACTAGCGGGGGGCTGGTCGGGGAGCTGTTTTTT. Its protein is CASSSLTSGGLVGELFF.

This clonotype was seen many times. The rearrangement uses TRBV7-9 and TRBJ2-7; TRBD2 is a possible D gene (5 bases). The CDR3 contains 13 residues. Germline-derived CDR1 and CDR2 are SEHNR and FQNEAQ (reference sequence). Trimming cost V 8 bases and J 5 bases, with 16 bases left between them. The CDR3: CASDSDGVDEQYF. In DNA form, the CDR3 reads TGTGCCAGCGACTCGGACGGGGTCGACGAGCAGTACTTC.

The gene calls are TRBV6-5 and TRBJ2-7; no firm D call. Trimming stripped 1 base from V and 3 bases from J, with 13 bases between. Germline values: CDR1 MNHEY, CDR2 SVGAGI. This CDR3 spans 15 amino acids. Here the CDR3 DNA reads TGTGCCAGCAGTTACTTGCCAGTAGGTGACTACGAGCAGTACGTC. It yields the protein CASSYLPVGDYEQYV.

Of note for this clonotype: This may come from a read error, since a much larger clone is one base off. The chain combines TRBV4-1 with TRBJ2-7; the D gene is possibly TRBD1 (6 bases). Germline V lookup: CDR1 MGHRA, CDR2 YSYEKL. The CDR3 contains 16 residues. The CDR3, as DNA: TGCGCCAGCGGCCAGAGAAACGGACAGAAATCCTACGAGCAGTACTTC. Its translation: CASGQRNGQKSYEQYF.

This clonotype turned up a few times. This rearrangement joins TRBV12-3 or TRBV12-4 to TRBJ1-2; D is unclear. With 6 bases removed from V and 7 bases from J, the gap between germline ends came to 12 bases. This CDR3 region has 12 residues. CDR3 nucleotide sequence: TGTGCCAGCAGGGCCCCCGGACCTGGCTACACCTTC. Encoded protein: CASRAPGPGYTF.

This clonotype came up many times. The chain uses TRBV14 and TRBJ2-7, with D unresolved. Germline CDR1 reads SGHDN; CDR2 reads FVKESK. The germline V and J ends were trimmed by 2 bases and 3 bases, with 8 bases remaining between them. CDR3 size: 13 residues. The DNA of the CDR3 is TGTGCCAGCAGCCAACTAGGTTACTACGAGCAGTACTTC. Its translation: CASSQLGYYEQYF.

This clonotype was counted a few times. This rearrangement joins TRBV5-1 to TRBJ2-7; D is perhaps TRBD1 (6 bases). CDR3 length equals 15 residues. Germline values: CDR1 SGHRS, CDR2 YFSETQ. The V end was cut by 0 bases, the J end by 6 bases, with 16 bases between. CDR3: CASSLGQGNPVEQYV. As DNA, the CDR3 is TGCGCCAGCAGCTTGGGGCAGGGGAATCCCGTCGAGCAGTACGTC.